This note documents a single T cell receptor (beta chain) sequence. Its antigen is unknown. There are no base qualities to consult, and no much larger clone falls within one base. Stable Graves' hyperthyroidism was defined as the absence of progression to ophthalmopathy over 18 months of follow-up. The hyperthyroidism patients were between 18 and 65 years old and newly diagnosed, with a disease duration of less than 2 months. Patients with uncontrolled infections, other autoimmune diseases, pregnancy or lactation were excluded. Diagnoses relied on clinical symptoms, serum thyroxine and TRAb, thyroid ultrasound and orbital computed tomography. Total RNA was extracted with Trizol reagent, and quality was checked on an Agilent 2100 Bioanalyzer. The record originates from a study of T cells in Graves' hyperthyroidism and ophthalmopathy (dated by TCRdb to 2018 to 2020). In the study overall: A discovery cohort of around 100 patients, approximately 44 with Graves' ophthalmopathy and fewer than 65 with stable Graves' hyperthyroidism, was used to find distinguishing TCR V-J signatures. An independent validation cohort of about 19 hyperthyroidism patients and approximately 17 patients who later progressed to ophthalmopathy tested prospective prediction of ophthalmopathy. The roughly 94 discovery patients were randomly divided into training and test sets at a 7:3 ratio. In addition, the study compared T-cell repertoires in thyroid tissue and in blood from a handful of Graves' hyperthyroidism patients. After sampling, hyperthyroidism patients received methimazole starting at 30 mg daily, and ophthalmopathy patients received high-dose intravenous methylprednisolone. According to the paper, TCR Vbeta CDR3 sequencing was carried out on around 140 peripheral blood samples, which came from more than 40 ophthalmopathy, under 85 hyperthyroidism and about 17 progressor patients.

Study-wide conclusions, independent of this receptor: In validation, the model predicted progression to ophthalmopathy a median of 6.5 months before onset, with around 70% sensitivity and 72.22% specificity. Most expanded thyroid clonotypes (frequency above 0.001) were also detected in blood, a finding suggesting that blood repertoires may reflect thyroid immune responses. No statistical method was used to fix the sample size in advance, and group allocation was not hidden from the investigators. In cross-validation, a model built on a 13 V-J signature told ophthalmopathy apart from stable hyperthyroidism with approximately 90% sensitivity and approximately 81% specificity, and in testing the same model reached 80%/75%.

Trimmed from V: 3 bases; trimmed from J: 7 bases; junction bases lacking a gene match: 9. Based on the germline V gene, the CDR1 and CDR2 sequences are MNHNS and SASEGT. The CDR3 runs 15 amino acids, cysteine and phenylalanine included. Left in the record is the CDR3 DNA by itself, 45 bases read in frame from the first base. The TCR beta CDR3 regions were amplified from RNA transcripts. The TCR CDR3 was subjected to a first round of RT-PCR using the HTBI primer set and the Qiagen OneStep RT-PCR kit. Libraries were constructed in a second round of multiplex PCR, after which size selection and purification were carried out. The libraries were sequenced on an Illumina HiSeq2000 using paired-end 100 bp reads. In the authors' own workflow: SOAPnuke was used to process the raw data, with reads discarded if the reads contained adapters or uncalled bases, had a mean Phred below 15, or lacked an exact constant-primer or identifier match. COPE v1.2.5 was used to merge the high-quality paired reads, and each unique nucleotide sequence was defined as a clonotype. MiTCR v1.1 was used to align clonotypes to the IMGT TRBV, TRBD and TRBJ reference segments. Analysis was restricted to V-J combinations with a frequency above 0.0001, which covered roughly 99% of repertoires. A TCS score was defined as the ratio between F50 (clonal expansion) and ExV (chaos), using BLOSUM62-based TCRdist between CDR3 peptides within each V-J. Welch's t-statistics and random forest reduced several hundred V-J features to fewer than 15, which were used in a naive Bayes classifier (R e1071). The similarity between thyroid and blood repertoires was quantified using the Morisita-Horn index. TCRdb reprocessed the public reads (quality trimming at Q25 with fastp, clone calling with MiXCR) and kept in-frame beta chains. Merged by CDR3 protein, the rows form single entries marked with the most common genes and DNA. The V and J calls follow TCRdb's processing rather than the paper's. Present in this sample are a few hundred thousand distinct CDR3 sequences, approximately 44% of which were seen just once. The top ten hold about 8.3% of the sample.

Material for sequencing was peripheral blood or thyroid tissue (not recorded which). This clonotype was sampled from a woman between 18 and 30 years old with Graves' hyperthyroidism. The V gene is TRBV6-1 and the J gene is TRBJ2-7, with 10 bases aligning to TRBD2. The CDR3: CASSDSSGSYNEQYF. At the DNA level, the sequence is TGTGCCAGCAGTGACTCTAGCGGGAGCTACAATGAGCAGTACTTC.